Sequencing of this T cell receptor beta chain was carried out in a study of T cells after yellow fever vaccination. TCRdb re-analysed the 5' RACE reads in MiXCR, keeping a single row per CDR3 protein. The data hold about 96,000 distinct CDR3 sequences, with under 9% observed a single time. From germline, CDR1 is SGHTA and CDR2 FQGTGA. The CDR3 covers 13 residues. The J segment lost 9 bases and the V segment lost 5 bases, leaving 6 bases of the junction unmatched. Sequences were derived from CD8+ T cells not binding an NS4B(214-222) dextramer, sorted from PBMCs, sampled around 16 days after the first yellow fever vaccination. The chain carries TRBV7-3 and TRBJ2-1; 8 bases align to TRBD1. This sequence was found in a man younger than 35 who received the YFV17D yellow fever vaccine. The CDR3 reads CASSPGGAVEQFF. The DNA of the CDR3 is TGTGCCAGCAGCCCAGGGGGCGCCGTTGAGCAGTTCTTC.